This TCR beta chain was sequenced for a study of patients and donors after allogeneic stem cell transplantation. Each CDR3 protein is one row after TCRdb ran MiXCR on the RT-PCR reads. The profile shows some 960,000 distinct CDR3 sequences, over 15% of them singletons. This clonotype has just a few counts. In germline, CDR1 is LGHNA, CDR2 YSLEER. This CDR3 is built from 16 residues. Trimming stripped 5 bases from V and 8 bases from J, with 19 bases between. The clonotype comes from a human donor who was either an allogeneic HSCT recipient or a stem cell or donor lymphocyte infusion donor (not recorded which). It is not recorded whose cells these are; they may come from a transplant donor. This chain connects TRBV4-3 to TRBJ1-6, with D possibly TRBD1 on 5 matching bases. The sequenced material came from blood, either unsorted or a sorted T cell fraction (not recorded which). The CDR3 sequence is CASSAKVAGGDSPLHF. The CDR3 region has the DNA TGCGCCAGCAGCGCGAAAGTAGCAGGAGGGGATTCACCCCTCCACTTT.